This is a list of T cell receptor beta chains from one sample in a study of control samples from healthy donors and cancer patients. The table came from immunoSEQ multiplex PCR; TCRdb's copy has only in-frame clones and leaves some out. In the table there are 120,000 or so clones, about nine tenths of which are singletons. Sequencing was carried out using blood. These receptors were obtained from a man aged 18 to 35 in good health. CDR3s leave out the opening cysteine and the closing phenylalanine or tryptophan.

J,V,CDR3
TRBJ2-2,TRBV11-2,ASSRTSGNTGELF
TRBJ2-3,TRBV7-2,ASSVGPSTDTQY
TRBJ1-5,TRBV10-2,ASSESGLYSNQPQH
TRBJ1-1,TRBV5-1,ASSLSGQYEAF
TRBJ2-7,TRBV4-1,ASSPLVGGAYEQY
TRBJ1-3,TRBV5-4,ASSLDGQGRNTIY
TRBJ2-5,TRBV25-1,ASVRRLAEGQETQY
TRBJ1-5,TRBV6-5,ASSGGGGLQPQH
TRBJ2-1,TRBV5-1,ASSLESPESSYNEQF
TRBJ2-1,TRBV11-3,ASSLAESNEQF
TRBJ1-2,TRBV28,ASSLGGGGYGYT
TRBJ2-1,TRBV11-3,ASSAAGRAIYNEQF
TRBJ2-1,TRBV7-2,ASSLVPGLVGNEQF
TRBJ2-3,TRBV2,ASGDTQY
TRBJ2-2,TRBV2,ASSEGGWNTGELF
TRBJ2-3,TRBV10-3,AISSLAGDSDTQY
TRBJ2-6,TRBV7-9,ASSVGSGANVLT
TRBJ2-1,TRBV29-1,SVEEAEQF
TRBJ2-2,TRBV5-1,ASSLEVQGQGTGELF
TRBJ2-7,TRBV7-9,ASFGHDTPYEQY
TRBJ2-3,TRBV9,ASTGGGLITDTQY
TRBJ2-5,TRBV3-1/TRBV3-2,ASSSVGETQY
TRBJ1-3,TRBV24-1,ATSEPGAGNTIY
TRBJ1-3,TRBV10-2,ASSGGVGGNTIY
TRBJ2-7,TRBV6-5,ASSPDLTPYEQY
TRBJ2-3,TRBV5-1,ASSLGGTSTDTQY
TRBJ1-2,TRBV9,ASSVWGGYGYT
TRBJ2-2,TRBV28,ASSFLLNTGELF
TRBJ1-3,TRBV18,ASSPRPQIQGSGNTIY
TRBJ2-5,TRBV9,ASSEASGRVPQETQY
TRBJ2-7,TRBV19,ASSMTGRSSYEQY
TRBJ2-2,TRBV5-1,ASSLYTAGELF
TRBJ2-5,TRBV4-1,ASSQDRETQY
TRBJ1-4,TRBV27,ASSPRGATNEKLF
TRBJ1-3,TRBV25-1,ASMGQGGGNTIY
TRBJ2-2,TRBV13,ASSPISKGWTGELF
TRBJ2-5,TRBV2,ASGRQQETQY
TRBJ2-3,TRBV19,ASKTRREGDTQY
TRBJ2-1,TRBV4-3,ASSQDRRSYNEQF
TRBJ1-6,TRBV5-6,ASSWGAGEGNSPLH